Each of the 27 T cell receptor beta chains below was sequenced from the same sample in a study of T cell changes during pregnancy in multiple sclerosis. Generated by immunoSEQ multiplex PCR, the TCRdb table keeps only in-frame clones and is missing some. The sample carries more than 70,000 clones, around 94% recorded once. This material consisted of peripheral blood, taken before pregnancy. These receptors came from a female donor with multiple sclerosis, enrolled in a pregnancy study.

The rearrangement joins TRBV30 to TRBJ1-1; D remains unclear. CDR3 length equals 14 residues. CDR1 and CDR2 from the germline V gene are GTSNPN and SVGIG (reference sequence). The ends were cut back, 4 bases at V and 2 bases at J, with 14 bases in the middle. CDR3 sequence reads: CAWKQDGRNTEAFF. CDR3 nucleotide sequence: TGTGCCTGGAAGCAGGACGGGAGAAACACTGAAGCTTTCTTT.

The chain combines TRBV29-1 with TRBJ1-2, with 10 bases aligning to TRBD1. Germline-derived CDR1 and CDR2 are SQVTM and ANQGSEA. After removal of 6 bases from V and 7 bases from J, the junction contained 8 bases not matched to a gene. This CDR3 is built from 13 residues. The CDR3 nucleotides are TGCAGCGTCGGGACAGGGGATCGAGCTGGCTACACCTTC. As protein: CSVGTGDRAGYTF. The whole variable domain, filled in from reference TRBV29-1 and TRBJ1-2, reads SAVISQKPSRDICQRGTSLTIQCQVDSQVTMMFWYRQQPGQSLTLIATANQGSEATYESGFVIDKFPISRPNLTFSTLTVSNMSPEDSSIYLCSVGTGDRAGYTFGSGTRLTVV.

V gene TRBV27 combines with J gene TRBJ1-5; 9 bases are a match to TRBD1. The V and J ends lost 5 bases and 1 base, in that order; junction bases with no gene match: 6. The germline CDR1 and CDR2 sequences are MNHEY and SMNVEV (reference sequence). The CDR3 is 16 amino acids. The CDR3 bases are TGTGCCAGCAGTCCAACCGGACAGGGGAGCAATCAGCCCCAGCATTTT. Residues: CASSPTGQGSNQPQHF.

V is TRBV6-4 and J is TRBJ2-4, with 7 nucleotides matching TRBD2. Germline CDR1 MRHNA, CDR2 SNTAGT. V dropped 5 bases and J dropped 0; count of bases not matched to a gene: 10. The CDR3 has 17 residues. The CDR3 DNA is TGTGCCAGCAGTATTTTCTCGCGGGAGATAGCCAAAAACATTCAGTACTTC. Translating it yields CASSIFSREIAKNIQYF.

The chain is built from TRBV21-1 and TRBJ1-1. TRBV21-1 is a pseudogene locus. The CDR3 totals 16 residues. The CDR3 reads CASSFSRRPILTEAFF. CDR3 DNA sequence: TGTGCCAGCAGCTTTAGCCGCCGGCCAATCCTCACTGAAGCTTTCTTT.

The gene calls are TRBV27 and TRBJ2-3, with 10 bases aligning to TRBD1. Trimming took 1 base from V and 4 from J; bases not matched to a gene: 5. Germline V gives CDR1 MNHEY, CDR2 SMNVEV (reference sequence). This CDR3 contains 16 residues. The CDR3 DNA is TGTGCCAGCAGTTTATTTGGGACAGGGGTTTCAGATACGCAGTATTTT. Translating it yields CASSLFGTGVSDTQYF.

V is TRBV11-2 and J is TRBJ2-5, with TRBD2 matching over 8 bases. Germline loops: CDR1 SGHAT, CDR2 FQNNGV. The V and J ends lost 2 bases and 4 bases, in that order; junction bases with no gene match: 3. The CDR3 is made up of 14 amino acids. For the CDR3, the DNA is TGTGCCAGCAGCTTAAGCGGGAGAGGAGAGACCCAGTACTTC. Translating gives CASSLSGRGETQYF.

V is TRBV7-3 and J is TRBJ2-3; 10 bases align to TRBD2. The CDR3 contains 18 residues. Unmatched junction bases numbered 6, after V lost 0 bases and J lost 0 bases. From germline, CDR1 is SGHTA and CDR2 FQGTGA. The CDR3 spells CASSLTASGGGSTDTQYF. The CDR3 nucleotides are TGTGCCAGCAGCTTAACAGCTAGCGGGGGAGGGAGCACAGATACGCAGTATTTT.

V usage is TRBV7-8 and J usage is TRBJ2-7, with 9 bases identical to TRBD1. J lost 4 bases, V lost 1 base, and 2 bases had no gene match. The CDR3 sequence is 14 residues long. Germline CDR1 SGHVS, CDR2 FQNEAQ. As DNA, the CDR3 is TGTGCCAGCAGCTTAGGGACAGGGGAATACGAGCAGTACTTC. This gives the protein CASSLGTGEYEQYF.

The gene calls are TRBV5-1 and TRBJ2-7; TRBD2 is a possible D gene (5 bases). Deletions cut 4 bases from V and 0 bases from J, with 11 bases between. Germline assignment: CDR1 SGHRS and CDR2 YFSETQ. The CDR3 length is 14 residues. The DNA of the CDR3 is TGCGCCAGCAGCGACGGACTCTCCTCCTACGAGCAGTACTTC. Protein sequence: CASSDGLSSYEQYF.

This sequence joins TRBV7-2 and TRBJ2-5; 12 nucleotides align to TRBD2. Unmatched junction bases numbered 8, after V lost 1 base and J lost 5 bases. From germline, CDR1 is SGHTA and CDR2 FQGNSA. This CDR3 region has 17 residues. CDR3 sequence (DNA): TGTGCCAGCAGCTTAGAAGTACGACTAGCGGGAGCTGAGACCCAGTACTTC. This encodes CASSLEVRLAGAETQYF. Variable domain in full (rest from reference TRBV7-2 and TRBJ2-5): GAGVSQSPSNKVTEKGKDVELRCDPISGHTALYWYRQSLGQGLEFLIYFQGNSAPDKSGLPSDRFSAERTGGSVSTLTIQRTQQEDSAVYLCASSLEVRLAGAETQYFGPGTRLLVL.

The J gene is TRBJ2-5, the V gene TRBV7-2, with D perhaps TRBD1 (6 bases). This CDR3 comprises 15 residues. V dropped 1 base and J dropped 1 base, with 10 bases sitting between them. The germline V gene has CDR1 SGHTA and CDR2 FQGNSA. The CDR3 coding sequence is TGTGCCAGCAGCTTAGGGGGGCCCGTCCAAGAGACCCAGTACTTC. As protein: CASSLGGPVQETQYF.

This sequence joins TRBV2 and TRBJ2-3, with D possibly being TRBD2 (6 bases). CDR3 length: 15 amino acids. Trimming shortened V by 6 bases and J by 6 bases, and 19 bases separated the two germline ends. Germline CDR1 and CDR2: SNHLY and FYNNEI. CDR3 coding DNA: TGTGCCAGCAGAACCGGGAGCTTTATCAAGGATACGCAGTATTTT. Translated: CASRTGSFIKDTQYF.

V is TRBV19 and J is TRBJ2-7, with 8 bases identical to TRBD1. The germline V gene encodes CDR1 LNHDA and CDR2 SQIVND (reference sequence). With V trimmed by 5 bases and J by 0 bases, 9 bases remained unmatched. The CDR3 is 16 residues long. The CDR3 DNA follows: TGTGCCAGTAGTTCCAGCACAGGGGGAATCTCCTACGAGCAGTACTTC. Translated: CASSSSTGGISYEQYF.

Here the CDR3 reads CASSLQGRNEQFF. CDR3 DNA: TGTGCCAGCAGCTTACAGGGGCGCAATGAGCAGTTCTTC. The V call is TRBV11-3, the J call TRBJ2-1; tentatively, D is TRBD1 (6 bases). The ends were cut back, 2 bases at V and 6 bases at J, with 8 bases in the middle. CDR1 is SGHNT, CDR2 YENEEA, per germline. This CDR3 has 13 residues. The full variable domain, with the rest looked up from reference TRBV11-3 and TRBJ2-1, is EAGVVQSPRYKIIEKKQPVAFWCNPISGHNTLYWYLQNLGQGPELLIRYENEEAVDDSQLPKDRFSAERLKGVDSTLKIQPAELGDSAVYLCASSLQGRNEQFFGPGTRLTVL.

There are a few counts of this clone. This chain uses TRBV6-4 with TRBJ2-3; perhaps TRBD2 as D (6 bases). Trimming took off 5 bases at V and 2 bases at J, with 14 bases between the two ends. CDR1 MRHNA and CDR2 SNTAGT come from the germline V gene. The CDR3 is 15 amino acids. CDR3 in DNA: TGTGCCAGCAGTCGTACTAGCCTTAACACAGATACGCAGTATTTT. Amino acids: CASSRTSLNTDTQYF.

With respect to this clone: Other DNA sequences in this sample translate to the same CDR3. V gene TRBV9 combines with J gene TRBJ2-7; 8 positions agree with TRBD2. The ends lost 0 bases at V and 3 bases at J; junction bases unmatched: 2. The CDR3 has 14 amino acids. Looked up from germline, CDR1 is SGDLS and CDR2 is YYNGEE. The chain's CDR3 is CASSVGSGSYEQYF. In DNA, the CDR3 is TGTGCCAGCAGCGTAGGGAGCGGGAGCTACGAGCAGTACTTC.

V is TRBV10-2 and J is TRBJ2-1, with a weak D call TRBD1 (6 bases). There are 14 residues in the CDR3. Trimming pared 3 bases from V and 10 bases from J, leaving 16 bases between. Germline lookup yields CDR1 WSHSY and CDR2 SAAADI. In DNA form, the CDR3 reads TGCGCCAGCAGTGAACTGCAAGATGGGGGCGAGCAGTTCTTC. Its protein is CASSELQDGGEQFF.

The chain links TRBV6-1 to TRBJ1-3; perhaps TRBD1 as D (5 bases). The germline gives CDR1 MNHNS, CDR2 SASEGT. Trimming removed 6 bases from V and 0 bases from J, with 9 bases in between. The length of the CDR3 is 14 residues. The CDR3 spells CASRDTFSGNTIYF. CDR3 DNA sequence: TGTGCCAGCAGGGACACCTTCTCTGGAAACACCATATATTTT.

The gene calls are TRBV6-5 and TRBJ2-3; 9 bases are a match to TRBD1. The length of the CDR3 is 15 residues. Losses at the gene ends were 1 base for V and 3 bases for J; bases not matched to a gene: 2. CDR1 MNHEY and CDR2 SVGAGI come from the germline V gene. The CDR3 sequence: CASSYFGTGTDTQYF. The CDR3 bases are TGTGCCAGCAGTTACTTTGGGACAGGGACAGATACGCAGTATTTT.

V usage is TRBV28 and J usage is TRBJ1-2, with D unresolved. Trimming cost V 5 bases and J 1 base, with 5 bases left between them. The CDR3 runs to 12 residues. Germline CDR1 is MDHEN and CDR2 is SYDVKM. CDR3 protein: CASSAVNYGYTF. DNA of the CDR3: TGTGCCAGCAGTGCGGTTAACTATGGCTACACCTTC.

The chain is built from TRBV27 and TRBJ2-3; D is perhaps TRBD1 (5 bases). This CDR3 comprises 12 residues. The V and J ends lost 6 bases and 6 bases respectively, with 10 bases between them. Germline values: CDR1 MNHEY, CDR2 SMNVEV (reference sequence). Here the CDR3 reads CASSHKGDTQYF. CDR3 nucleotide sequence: TGTGCCAGCAGCCATAAGGGGGATACGCAGTATTTT.

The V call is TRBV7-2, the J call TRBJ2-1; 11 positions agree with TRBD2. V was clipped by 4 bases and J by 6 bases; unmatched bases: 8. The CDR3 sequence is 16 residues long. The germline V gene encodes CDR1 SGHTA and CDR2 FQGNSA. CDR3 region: CASSSPPGTSGNEQFF. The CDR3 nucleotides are TGTGCCAGCAGCTCGCCCCCCGGGACTAGCGGCAATGAGCAGTTCTTC.

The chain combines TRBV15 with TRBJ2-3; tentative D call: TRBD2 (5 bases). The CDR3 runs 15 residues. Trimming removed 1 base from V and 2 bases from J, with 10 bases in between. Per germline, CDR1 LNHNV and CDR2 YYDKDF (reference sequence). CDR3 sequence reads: CATSRVLAPTDTQYF. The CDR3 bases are TGTGCCACCAGCAGAGTTTTAGCGCCCACAGATACGCAGTATTTT.

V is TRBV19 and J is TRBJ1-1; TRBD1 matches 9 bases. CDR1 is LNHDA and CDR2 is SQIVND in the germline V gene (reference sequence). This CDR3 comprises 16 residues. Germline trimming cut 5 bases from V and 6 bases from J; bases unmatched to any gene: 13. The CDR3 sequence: CASSPPGQGRFAEAFF. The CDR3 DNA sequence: TGTGCCAGTAGTCCGCCGGGACAGGGTCGTTTCGCTGAAGCTTTCTTT.

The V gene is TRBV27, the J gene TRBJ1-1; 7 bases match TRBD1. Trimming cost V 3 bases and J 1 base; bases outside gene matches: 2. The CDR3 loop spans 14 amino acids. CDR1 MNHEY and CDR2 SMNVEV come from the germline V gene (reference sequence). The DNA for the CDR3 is TGTGCCAGCAGTTTCAGGGGGGAGAACACTGAAGCTTTCTTT. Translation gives CASSFRGENTEAFF.

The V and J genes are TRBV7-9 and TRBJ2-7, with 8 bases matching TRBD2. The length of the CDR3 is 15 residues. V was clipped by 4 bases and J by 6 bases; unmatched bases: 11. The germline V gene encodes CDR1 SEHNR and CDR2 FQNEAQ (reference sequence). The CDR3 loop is CASSSTGTSGGEQYF. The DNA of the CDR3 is TGTGCCAGCAGCTCGACCGGGACTAGTGGCGGCGAGCAGTACTTC.